This TCR beta chain comes out of a study of vaccination effects on CD4 cells after COVID-19. Study observations and caveats: New vaccine-induced clones dominated post-vaccine spike-reactive clones in convalescents.

Worth noting for this clone: Its antigen is undetermined.

Sequencing was performed with immunoSEQ multiplex PCR; in TCRdb, only in-frame clones are kept and a portion is missing. The sample lists roughly 54,000 clones; 75% to 85% were seen once. After expansion with viral peptide pools in the ViraFEST assay, antigen-specific CD4+ T cells were sequenced. Following culture for roughly 10 days, CD4+ T cells were isolated. From March to December 2020, the person had a SARS-CoV-2 infection that was confirmed by PCR. The receptor's source is a human donor who had a prior SARS-CoV-2 infection. The sample was CD4+ T cells from PBMCs cultured with HIV peptides, taken before COVID-19 vaccination. Specified subset: HIV-1 Nef peptide pool negative control/reference culture.

The CDR3 coding sequence is TGTGCCAGTAGTCAGCTGGTACAGGTCTATGGCTACACCTTC. Encoded protein: CASSQLVQVYGYTF. The rearrangement links TRBV19 to TRBJ1-2; possibly TRBD1 for D (5 bases). V lost 5 bases to trimming and J lost 4 bases, with 14 bases between them. CDR1 LNHDA and CDR2 SQIVND come from the germline V gene (reference sequence). The CDR3 consists of 14 residues.